What follows are 13 T cell receptor beta chains derived from one specimen sequenced in a study of blood T cell repertoires in COVID-19. Profiling relied on immunoSEQ multiplex PCR, and the TCRdb table lists in-frame clones only, not all of them. The sample has roughly 62,000 clones, approximately 84% seen once. The sequencing sample was made of peripheral blood. These receptor sequences come from a man aged 80 or over with COVID-19, enrolled during active disease.

V and J are TRBV2 and TRBJ2-5; 10 nucleotides agree with TRBD1. The CDR3 contains 17 residues. The germline gives CDR1 SNHLY, CDR2 FYNNEI. The ends lost 10 bases at V and 1 base at J; junction bases unmatched: 15. This CDR3 is CATEGTGEGGPQETQYF. In DNA form, the CDR3 reads TGTGCCACCGAGGGGACAGGGGAGGGGGGCCCCCAAGAGACCCAGTACTTC. Combining the CDR3 with reference TRBV2 and TRBJ2-5 gives the whole variable domain EPEVTQTPSHQVTQMGQEVILRCVPISNHLYFYWYRQILGQKVEFLVSFYNNEISEKSEIFDDQFSVERPDGSNFTLKIRSTKLEDSAMYFCATEGTGEGGPQETQYFGPGTRLLVL.

The V call is TRBV5-8, the J call TRBJ1-1, with 9 bases matching TRBD1. This CDR3 region has 15 residues. CDR1 SGHTS and CDR2 YDEGEE come from the germline V gene. V lost 3 bases and J lost 1; bases outside the gene matches: 4. CDR3 DNA: TGTGCCAGCAGCTCCGGGACAGGGCGGAACACTGAAGCTTTCTTT. Its protein is CASSSGTGRNTEAFF.

The CDR3 sequence is CASTPRLAGPYEQYF. CDR3 coding DNA: TGTGCCAGCACCCCCCGACTAGCGGGACCCTACGAGCAGTACTTC. The chain is built from TRBV2 and TRBJ2-7, with 11 bases matching TRBD2. The CDR3 consists of 15 residues. J gave up 2 bases and V 7 bases, and 7 bases lay outside the gene matches. Per germline, CDR1 SNHLY and CDR2 FYNNEI.

The V and J genes are TRBV3-1 (or the pseudogene TRBV3-2) and TRBJ1-2, with no clear D. Trimming took off 1 base at V and 4 bases at J, with 10 bases between the two ends. The CDR3 consists of 14 residues. Germline loops: CDR1 LGHDT, CDR2 YNNKEL (reference sequence). The CDR3 sequence is CASSQGSWSYGYTF. The CDR3 bases are TGTGCCAGCAGCCAAGGAAGCTGGAGCTATGGCTACACCTTC.

The chain links TRBV6-5 to TRBJ2-1; 10 nucleotides line up with TRBD2. This CDR3 comprises 13 residues. The J segment lost 11 bases and the V segment lost 7 bases, leaving 8 bases of the junction unmatched. In germline, CDR1 is MNHEY, CDR2 SVGAGI. CDR3 region: CASTPTSGVQQFF. CDR3 coding DNA: TGTGCCAGCACCCCCACTAGCGGGGTTCAGCAGTTCTTC.

The rearrangement links TRBV5-1 to TRBJ2-1; D is ambiguous. Germline assignment: CDR1 SGHRS and CDR2 YFSETQ. V was shortened by 4 bases and J by 5 bases, with 10 bases between the two germline ends. This CDR3 contains 13 residues. CDR3 region: CASSPGWDNEQFF. In DNA, the CDR3 is TGCGCCAGCAGCCCAGGATGGGACAATGAGCAGTTCTTC.

The chain recombines TRBV18 with TRBJ2-4; the D gene is possibly TRBD2 (5 bases). The CDR3 is made up of 16 amino acids. CDR1 KGHSH and CDR2 LQKENI come from the germline V gene. V gave up 3 bases and J gave up 3 bases, with 15 bases separating them. The CDR3 loop is CASSPGPLEGKNIQYF. The CDR3 region has the DNA TGTGCCAGCTCACCGGGCCCCCTCGAGGGCAAAAACATTCAGTACTTC.

V and J are TRBV18 and TRBJ2-7; D might be TRBD1 (6 bases). V lost 3 bases to trimming and J lost 7 bases, with 19 bases between them. In germline, CDR1 is KGHSH, CDR2 LQKENI. This CDR3 is 15 amino acids long. This chain's CDR3 is CASSPTSIRDTEQYV. As DNA, the CDR3 is TGTGCCAGCTCACCGACCAGTATCCGGGACACTGAGCAGTACGTC.

V is TRBV9 and J is TRBJ2-3; 7 bases align to TRBD2. V shed 4 bases and J 0 bases; nucleotides not matched to a gene: 5. Germline-derived CDR1 and CDR2 are SGDLS and YYNGEE. This CDR3 contains 15 residues. CDR3 DNA: TGTGCCAGCAGCCGCCTTAGCGGGAGCACAGATACGCAGTATTTT. Translating gives CASSRLSGSTDTQYF.

The rearrangement uses TRBV6-2 or TRBV6-3 and TRBJ1-2; tentatively, D is TRBD1 (5 bases). The CDR3 length is 16 residues. Germline V gives CDR1 MNHEY, CDR2 SVGEGT. Trimming removed 0 bases from V and 2 bases from J, with 13 bases in between. CDR3 in amino acids: CASSYSRDWGNYGYTF. The CDR3 nucleotides are TGTGCCAGCAGTTACTCTCGGGACTGGGGGAACTATGGCTACACCTTC.

The V gene is TRBV5-1, the J gene TRBJ1-1; 10 nucleotides agree with TRBD1. V lost 3 bases to trimming and J lost 0 bases; unmatched junction nucleotides: 2. Per the germline V gene, CDR1 is SGHRS and CDR2 is YFSETQ. The CDR3 spans 15 residues. The CDR3 coding sequence is TGCGCCAGCAGCTCCGGGACAGGGGTGAACACTGAAGCTTTCTTT. Amino acid sequence: CASSSGTGVNTEAFF.

The rearrangement links TRBV5-4 to TRBJ1-4; D unclear. Per germline, CDR1 SGHNT and CDR2 YYREEE (reference sequence). V lost 3 bases, J lost 8 bases, and 17 bases lay in between. The length of the CDR3 is 15 residues. The CDR3 is CASSSRTAPREKLFF. CDR3 nucleotide sequence: TGTGCCAGCAGCTCTAGGACTGCCCCAAGGGAAAAACTGTTTTTT.

The chain couples TRBV6-5 to TRBJ1-5; 7 bases agree with TRBD1. The CDR3 runs 13 residues. CDR1 and CDR2 (germline): MNHEY, SVGAGI. The junction had 6 bases not matched to a gene; V was cut back by 7 bases and J by 6 bases. The CDR3 DNA sequence: TGTGCCAGCACAGGGGGAAGGGGTCAGCCCCAGCATTTT. Translation: CASTGGRGQPQHF.